These 22 T cell receptor beta chains originate from one sample sequenced in a study of CD4 T cells in relation to SARS-CoV-2 and coronaviruses. Profiling relied on immunoSEQ multiplex PCR, and the TCRdb table lists in-frame clones only, not all of them. The table records 8,500 to 13,000 clones, about 90% of them present only once. The sequenced sample was naive CD4+ T cells from PBMCs. Described subset: naive CD4+ T cells isolated by negative enrichment. The receptors were sampled from an adult with COVID-19.

In the case of this clone: The junction departs from the called germline gene at one end, perhaps through a read error. This sequence joins TRBV9 and TRBJ1-3; D call uncertain. The germline gives CDR1 SGDLS, CDR2 YYNGEE. The CDR3 sequence is 16 residues long. The CDR3 DNA is TGTGCCAGCAGCGTAGGCGGCAGGAACTCTGAAAACACCATATATTTT. Its translation is CASSVGGRNSENTIYF.

J is TRBJ2-3 and V is TRBV5-4; 9 bases are a match to TRBD1. The CDR3 runs 14 residues. Germline CDR1 is SGHNT and CDR2 is YYREEE (reference sequence). J was trimmed by 5 bases and V by 4 bases; bases with no gene match: 5. Here the CDR3 DNA reads TGTGCCAGCAGCACCGGACAGGGGAGAGATACGCAGTATTTT. Protein product: CASSTGQGRDTQYF.

V is TRBV6-4 and J is TRBJ2-7; 7 nucleotides align to TRBD1. CDR3 length: 15 residues. In germline, CDR1 is MRHNA, CDR2 SNTAGT. V gave up 6 bases and J gave up 0 bases; unmatched junction bases: 8. CDR3 sequence (DNA): TGTGCCAGCAGCCAGGGACAGAAAATCTCCTACGAGCAGTACTTC. Its protein is CASSQGQKISYEQYF.

This clone has only a few counts. This chain connects TRBV25-1 to TRBJ2-7, with 11 positions matching TRBD2. CDR1 is MGHDK and CDR2 is SYGVNS in the germline V gene. This CDR3 is built from 13 residues. Trimming at V came to 4 bases and at J to 10 bases, leaving 6 bases not matched to a gene. CDR3 DNA: TGTGCCAGCAGTGGGCTAGCGGGGGGTTCCCAGTACTTC. As protein: CASSGLAGGSQYF.

This chain uses TRBV5-6 with TRBJ1-1; D is ambiguous. The CDR3 has 13 amino acids. Trimming removed 0 bases at V and 2 bases at J, with 5 bases between. Looked up from germline, CDR1 is SGHDT and CDR2 is YYEEEE. The CDR3 DNA reads TGTGCCAGCAGCTTGGCCGGAAACACTGAAGCTTTCTTT. Protein: CASSLAGNTEAFF.

The V call is TRBV9, the J call TRBJ2-7; D might be TRBD2 (5 bases). There are 15 residues in the CDR3. The V gene's germline CDR1 is SGDLS and CDR2 YYNGEE. V lost 0 bases and J lost 3, with 13 bases in between. The DNA of the CDR3 is TGTGCCAGCAGCGTAGCTGGAGGACTGATCTACGAGCAGTACTTC. Its translation is CASSVAGGLIYEQYF.

The J gene is TRBJ2-3, the V gene TRBV6-5, with 11 bases identical to TRBD1. The CDR3 runs to 15 residues. CDR1 and CDR2 (germline): MNHEY, SVGAGI. V was pared by 7 bases and J by 3 bases, with 6 bases of the junction left unmatched. The CDR3 loop reads CASKRDRGGTDTQYF. The CDR3, as DNA: TGTGCCAGCAAAAGGGACAGGGGGGGAACAGATACGCAGTATTTT.

This clone was seen only once. The chain links TRBV25-1 to TRBJ2-1; no clear D gene. The CDR3 consists of 12 residues. In germline, CDR1 is MGHDK, CDR2 SYGVNS. The V gene lost 1 base and the J gene lost 8 bases, with 6 bases spanning the gap. The CDR3: CASSELFHEQFF. The CDR3, as DNA: TGTGCCAGCAGTGAATTATTTCATGAGCAGTTCTTC.

The rearrangement links TRBV9 to TRBJ1-4; weak D call: TRBD1 (5 bases). V was shortened by 0 bases and J by 3 bases, with 15 bases between the two germline ends. The germline CDR1 and CDR2 sequences are SGDLS and YYNGEE. The CDR3 contains 17 residues. This CDR3 is CASSVEGSGRPNEKLFF. As DNA, the CDR3 is TGTGCCAGCAGCGTAGAGGGGTCCGGGCGACCTAATGAAAAACTGTTTTTT.

This rearrangement joins TRBV2 to TRBJ2-1, with TRBD2 matching 10 bases. The CDR3 length is 16 residues. The junction had 7 bases not matched to a gene; V was cut back by 0 bases and J by 8 bases. Per the germline V gene, CDR1 is SNHLY and CDR2 is FYNNEI. CDR3 nucleotide sequence: TGTGCCAGCAGTGAAGCCCGCCCTAGCGGGGGTGATGAGCAGTTCTTC. Protein product: CASSEARPSGGDEQFF.

This clone was observed once. The chain has TRBV20-1 and TRBJ1-5, with D uncertain. Trimming took off 3 bases at V and 2 bases at J, with 11 bases between the two ends. CDR1 and CDR2 from the germline V gene are DFQATT and SNEGSKA (reference sequence). CDR3 length: 14 residues. The CDR3 loop is CSASSRRGNQPQHF. DNA of the CDR3: TGCAGTGCTAGTAGCAGGAGGGGCAATCAGCCCCAGCATTTT.

This CDR3 is CAISESLTSGGRSTDTQYF. The CDR3 nucleotides read TGTGCCATCAGTGAGTCGTTGACTAGCGGGGGGCGTTCCACAGATACGCAGTATTTT. The rearrangement joins TRBV10-3 to TRBJ2-3, with 13 bases matching TRBD2. Per germline, CDR1 ENHRY and CDR2 SYGVKD. With 0 bases clipped from V and 2 bases from J, the junction kept 8 bases outside the gene matches. This CDR3 has 19 residues.

This chain's CDR3 is CASSPPGVENTEAFF. The CDR3 nucleotides read TGTGCCAGCAGTCCGCCGGGGGTGGAGAACACTGAAGCTTTCTTT. The V gene is TRBV28, the J gene TRBJ1-1, with a possible D match to TRBD1 (5 bases). Germline V gene data show CDR1 as MDHEN and CDR2 as SYDVKM. This CDR3 is built from 15 residues. V lost 5 bases and J 1 base, leaving 14 bases between the germline ends.

The sample holds a few counts of this clone. The chain carries TRBV28 and TRBJ1-5, with unresolved D. Germline assignment: CDR1 MDHEN and CDR2 SYDVKM. V was clipped by 7 bases and J by 0 bases, with 13 bases between them. This CDR3 contains 15 residues. The CDR3 loop reads CASITLESSNQPQHF. In DNA form, the CDR3 reads TGTGCCAGCATCACCCTTGAAAGTAGCAATCAGCCCCAGCATTTT.

This sequence joins TRBV19 and TRBJ2-3; TRBD1 matches 9 bases. J gave up 4 bases and V 4 bases, and 3 bases lay outside the gene matches. Germline V gene sequence: CDR1 LNHDA, CDR2 SQIVND (reference sequence). The length of the CDR3 is 14 residues. CDR3 bases: TGTGCCAGTAGTAAACAGGGGGCCCCAGATACGCAGTATTTT. It specifies CASSKQGAPDTQYF.

The chain carries TRBV7-2 and TRBJ2-3; tentative D call: TRBD2 (5 bases). Trimming left V 4 bases short and J 1 base short, with 12 bases between. This CDR3 region has 15 residues. The germline V gene encodes CDR1 SGHTA and CDR2 FQGNSA. The CDR3 reads CASSSPPEGTDTQYF. The DNA of the CDR3 is TGTGCCAGCAGCTCCCCGCCGGAGGGCACAGATACGCAGTATTTT.

The chain has TRBV10-3 and TRBJ2-1; 12 nucleotides agree with TRBD2. Germline V lookup: CDR1 ENHRY, CDR2 SYGVKD. V lost 0 bases to trimming and J lost 2 bases; unmatched junction nucleotides: 2. This CDR3 region has 17 residues. CDR3 in amino acids: CAISESLAGGTYNEQFF. DNA for the CDR3: TGTGCCATCAGTGAGTCCCTAGCGGGGGGGACCTACAATGAGCAGTTCTTC.

The J gene is TRBJ2-3, the V gene TRBV5-8; TRBD1 might be the D (6 bases). V was clipped by 1 base and J by 4 bases, with 7 bases between them. The CDR3 contains 13 residues. Looked up from germline, CDR1 is SGHTS and CDR2 is YDEGEE. The CDR3 DNA sequence: TGTGCCAGCAGCTTGTGGGGGCCAGATACGCAGTATTTT. Translation gives CASSLWGPDTQYF.

The rearrangement links TRBV12-5 to TRBJ2-2; no definite D call. This CDR3 is built from 17 residues. From germline, CDR1 is LGHNT and CDR2 FRNRAP. Deletions cut 0 bases from V and 4 bases from J, with 15 bases between. The CDR3 loop reads CASGLVFTRAGTGELFF. CDR3 DNA: TGTGCTAGTGGTTTGGTATTTACCCGGGCTGGCACCGGGGAGCTGTTTTTT. The variable domain in full, with the rest retrieved from reference TRBV12-5 and TRBJ2-2, is DARVTQTPRHKVTEMGQEVTMRCQPILGHNTVFWYRQTMMQGLELLAYFRNRAPLDDSGMPKDRFSAEMPDATLATLKIQPSEPRDSAVYFCASGLVFTRAGTGELFFGEGSRLTVL.

The V call is TRBV5-1, the J call TRBJ2-3; 8 bases line up with TRBD2. CDR3 length: 15 residues. V lost 2 bases to trimming and J lost 5 bases; unmatched junction nucleotides: 7. Germline-derived CDR1 and CDR2 are SGHRS and YFSETQ. The CDR3 DNA reads as TGCGCCAGCAGCTTTTCGGGGGGGAATGTAGATACGCAGTATTTT. Its protein is CASSFSGGNVDTQYF.

The gene calls are TRBV21-1 and TRBJ1-3; TRBD1 was called by the table and not checked on the DNA. TRBV21-1 is flagged as a pseudogene. The CDR3 loop spans 15 amino acids. The CDR3 is CASIQSNCSGNTIYF. CDR3 coding DNA: TGTGCCAGCATCCAGTCGAATTGCTCTGGAAACACCATATATTTT.

The chain employs TRBV19 and TRBJ2-1; 10 nucleotides align to TRBD2. Trimming removed 11 bases from V and 0 bases from J; junction bases left unmatched: 13. CDR1 is LNHDA, CDR2 SQIVND, per germline (reference sequence). The CDR3 covers 17 residues. The CDR3 nucleotides read TGTGCCGGCCTCCCTAAGCGGGGGGGGCACTCCTACAATGAGCAGTTCTTC. Its translation: CAGLPKRGGHSYNEQFF.